This entry concerns a single TCR beta chain. The data were taken from a study of OX40 agonist ivuxolimab in advanced cancers. V was clipped by 4 bases and J by 4 bases; unmatched bases: 9. The germline V gene encodes CDR1 KGHSH and CDR2 LQKENI. The CDR3 has 15 residues. The assay was immunoSEQ multiplex PCR, and TCRdb's table has in-frame clones only and misses some. The data contain over 100,000 clones, 85% to 95% of them singletons. This clonotype was sampled from an adult with an advanced solid tumor such as melanoma, head and neck, liver or kidney cancer. The chain combines TRBV18 with TRBJ1-1; 7 bases map to TRBD1. Source: CD4+ or CD8+ T cells sorted from blood, taken in a trial of the OX40 agonist ivuxolimab. The CDR3 DNA reads TGTGCCAGCTCACAACAGGGGCTTTCAGGCACTGAAGCTTTCTTT. It is translated as CASSQQGLSGTEAFF.